The rows below give T cell receptor beta chains drawn from one sample of a study of blood T cell repertoires in COVID-19. Only in-frame clones appear in the TCRdb table, and some are missing; sequencing was by immunoSEQ multiplex PCR. There are 60,000 or so clones in the sample; nearly 90% occur only once, and about 13% lies in the top ten. Sequenced sample: peripheral blood. The receptors originated from a man in his sixties with active COVID-19. Both conserved end residues are part of each CDR3. The D gene is left open where the match is weak. Clone size is shown for a subset of rows, as once, few, many or a class of expanded clone.

CDR3aa,CDR3nt,v_gene,abundance,d_gene,j_gene
CASSQAGGQVNYEQYF,TGTGCCAGCAGCCAAGCCGGGGGTCAGGTCAATTACGAGCAGTACTTC,TRBV4-2,-,-,TRBJ2-7
CASSPRVVNTEAFF,TGTGCCAGCTCACCCCGGGTAGTGAACACTGAAGCTTTCTTT,TRBV18,once,-,TRBJ1-1
CASSVRELGGNTIYF,TGTGCCAGTAGCGTCCGGGAGCTAGGAGGAAACACCATATATTTT,TRBV19,-,-,TRBJ1-3
CATGTGSTDTQYF,TGTGCCACTGGGACAGGGAGCACAGATACGCAGTATTTT,TRBV10-3,-,TRBD1,TRBJ2-3
CASSPSQGSGANVLTF,TGTGCCAGCAGTCCGAGTCAGGGTTCTGGGGCCAACGTCCTGACTTTC,TRBV5-4,-,-,TRBJ2-6
CASSEALSSYNEQFF,TGTGCCAGCAGTGAAGCGCTCAGTTCCTACAATGAGCAGTTCTTC,TRBV2,-,-,TRBJ2-1
CATRGLAGVGDTQYF,TGTGCCACCAGGGGTCTAGCGGGAGTAGGCGATACGCAGTATTTT,TRBV10-3,-,TRBD2,TRBJ2-3
CASSPTGVMETQYF,TGTGCCAGCAGCCCCACCGGAGTGATGGAGACCCAGTACTTC,TRBV9,-,-,TRBJ2-5
CASSLGLAGLVQETQYF,TGCGCCAGCAGCTTGGGACTAGCGGGCCTTGTCCAAGAGACCCAGTACTTC,TRBV5-1,-,TRBD2,TRBJ2-5
CASSPGQEGDSGANVLTF,TGTGCCAGCAGCCCTGGACAGGAGGGGGACTCTGGGGCCAACGTCCTGACTTTC,TRBV28,medium-sized,-,TRBJ2-6
CASRVASEAEIEKLFF,TGTGCCTCCCGAGTCGCTTCCGAAGCTGAAATTGAAAAACTGTTTTTT,TRBV11-3,-,-,TRBJ1-4
CASSATPGQLETQYF,TGTGCCAGCAGCGCAACTCCGGGACAACTGGAGACCCAGTACTTC,TRBV5-4,-,-,TRBJ2-5
CASSFRLTSGSYEQYF,TGTGCCAGCAGCTTTAGGTTAACTAGCGGGTCCTACGAGCAGTACTTC,TRBV6-2/TRBV6-3,-,TRBD2,TRBJ2-7
CASSLGGLGVKPQHF,TGTGCCAGCAGTTTAGGGGGCCTGGGAGTAAAGCCCCAGCATTTT,TRBV28,-,-,TRBJ1-5
CASSPSGLAGDREQYF,TGTGCCAGCAGCCCCTCCGGGCTAGCGGGAGATCGTGAGCAGTACTTC,TRBV28,-,TRBD2,TRBJ2-7